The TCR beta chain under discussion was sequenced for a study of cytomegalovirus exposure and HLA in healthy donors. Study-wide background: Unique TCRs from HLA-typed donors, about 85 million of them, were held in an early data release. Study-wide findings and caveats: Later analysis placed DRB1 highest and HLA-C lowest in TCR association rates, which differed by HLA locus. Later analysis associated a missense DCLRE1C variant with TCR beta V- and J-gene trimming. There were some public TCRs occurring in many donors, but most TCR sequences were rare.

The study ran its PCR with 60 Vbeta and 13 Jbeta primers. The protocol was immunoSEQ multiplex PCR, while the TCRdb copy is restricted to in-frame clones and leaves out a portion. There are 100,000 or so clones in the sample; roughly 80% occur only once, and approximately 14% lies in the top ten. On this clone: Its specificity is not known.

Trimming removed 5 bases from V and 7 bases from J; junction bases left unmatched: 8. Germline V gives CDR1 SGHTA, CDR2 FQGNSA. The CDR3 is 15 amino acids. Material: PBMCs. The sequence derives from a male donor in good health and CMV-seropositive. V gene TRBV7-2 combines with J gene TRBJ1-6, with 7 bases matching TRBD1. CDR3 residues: CASSPWDSTNSPLHF. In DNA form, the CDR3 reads TGTGCCAGCAGCCCGTGGGACAGTACGAATTCACCCCTCCACTTT.